This TCR beta chain emerged from a study of CD8 T cells in Susac syndrome. Background on the study: At blood draw, Susac syndrome patients were therapy-naive, on corticosteroids, or on intravenous immunoglobulin alone.

As regards this clonotype: The antigen is unknown.

V was pared by 1 base and J by 4 bases, with 7 bases between. This CDR3 is 13 amino acids long. CDR1 and CDR2 (germline): SGHAT, FQDESV (reference sequence). Study results and limitations: The study identified about seventeen and five Susac-specific public clones in total CD8+ and CD8+ TEMRA repertoires. Clonal expansion was present among Susac CD8+ cells. This expansion reached its peak in TEMRA cells and in active patients.

RNA in amounts of 0.5 to 1 ug was reverse transcribed with random hexamers. Amplification of TCR beta CDR3 spanned 54 Vbeta and 13 Jbeta via immunoSEQ multiplex PCR. One entry per CDR3 protein results from TCRdb running MiXCR on the immunoSEQ multiplex PCR reads. Among some 140,000 distinct CDR3 sequences listed, about 95% were seen once. The sequence was collected from a human donor with Susac syndrome. Material: CD8+ T cells from PBMCs. The V call is TRBV11-1, the J call TRBJ1-1; D not resolved. The CDR3 DNA follows: TGTGCCAGCAGCTTAGGTCGCATCACTGAAGCTTTCTTT. Its protein product is CASSLGRITEAFF.